Listed below are T cell receptor beta chains from one sample, sequenced in a study of blood T cell repertoires in COVID-19. Clones were read by immunoSEQ multiplex PCR, and TCRdb kept only the in-frame ones, dropping some. The table records under 70,000 clones, 90% of them present only once. Material for sequencing was peripheral blood. The receptors stem from a man older than 75 with acute or convalescent COVID-19. The CDR3 runs from the conserved cysteine through the conserved F or W. D genes are given only for firm matches. The size of a clone is reported for some rows only, either as once, few or many, or as a class for expanded clones.

TGCAGTGCTAGTCAGAATAATGAAAAACTGTTTTTT,CSASQNNEKLFF,-,TRBJ1-4,12,TRBV20-1,-
TGTGCCAGCAGCCTCAACAGGGGAACCAATCCTAACTATGGCTACACCTTC,CASSLNRGTNPNYGYTF,TRBD1,TRBJ1-2,17,TRBV2,-
TGTGCCAGCAAGATTATAGAACATAATTCACCCCTCCACTTT,CASKIIEHNSPLHF,-,TRBJ1-6,14,TRBV6-5,-
TGTGCCAGCAGATCAGGAGGCACGGGCTACACCTTC,CASRSGGTGYTF,-,TRBJ1-2,12,TRBV6-5,-
TGTGCCAGCAGTTTAACCCTAGCGGGGGGGCAGGAGACCCAGTACTTC,CASSLTLAGGQETQYF,TRBD2,TRBJ2-5,16,TRBV28,-
TGTGCCAGTAGTGAGACGGGGGGTCCAGAGCAGTTCTTC,CASSETGGPEQFF,TRBD2,TRBJ2-1,13,TRBV19,-
TGTGCCAGAAGCTTGAGCCGCACCAACCCCAACACCGGGGAGCTGTTTTTT,CARSLSRTNPNTGELFF,-,TRBJ2-2,17,TRBV5-3,-
TGTGCCTGGAGTGGAATGACGGGAGCTTCACCCCTCCACTTT,CAWSGMTGASPLHF,-,TRBJ1-6,14,TRBV30,-
TGTGCCAGCAGGATTATAGTGGGGAGCGGCGAGCAGTACTTC,CASRIIVGSGEQYF,-,TRBJ2-7,14,TRBV6-5,-
TGTGCCTGGAGTAAGAATCCGGGACAGATGACAGATACGCAGTATTTT,CAWSKNPGQMTDTQYF,TRBD1,TRBJ2-3,16,TRBV30,-
TGTGCCTGGAGTAAGGGACAGGGAGGGGATGGTCGCACAGATACGCAGTATTTT,CAWSKGQGGDGRTDTQYF,TRBD1,TRBJ2-3,18,TRBV30,-
TGTGCCAGCAGTTTTCCTTTGGGGGGTCAGCCCCAGCATTTT,CASSFPLGGQPQHF,-,TRBJ1-5,14,TRBV6-6,once
TGCAGTGCTAGTTGGGGGACAGGGACGAGCTATGGCTACACCTTC,CSASWGTGTSYGYTF,TRBD1,TRBJ1-2,15,TRBV20-1,few
TGTGCCAGCAGTGAGACCGGGCAGCCCCAGCATTTT,CASSETGQPQHF,-,TRBJ1-5,12,TRBV2,once
TGCGCCAGCAGCTTTACAGGGGGATTAAACTATGGCTACACCTTC,CASSFTGGLNYGYTF,TRBD1,TRBJ1-2,15,TRBV5-1,-
TGTGCCAGCAGTTACTCGATCAGGGGGGAATCACCCCTCCACTTT,CASSYSIRGESPLHF,TRBD1,TRBJ1-6,15,TRBV6-5,-
TGTGCCAGCAGTTTACCGGGACAAACGAACACTGAAGCTTTCTTT,CASSLPGQTNTEAFF,-,TRBJ1-1,15,TRBV28,-
TGTGCCATCATGGGACTAGCGGGGGGCAGCACAGATACGCAGTATTTT,CAIMGLAGGSTDTQYF,TRBD2,TRBJ2-3,16,TRBV10-3,-
TGTGCCAGCAGCCCTCCAGGGCTCTATGGCTACACCTTC,CASSPPGLYGYTF,-,TRBJ1-2,13,TRBV7-8,-
TGTGCCAGCAGCTTAGCGCTGGGGGCCGGCTACACCTTC,CASSLALGAGYTF,-,TRBJ1-2,13,TRBV7-2,-
TGTGCCAGCAGCTTGTTTCTCTCCTACGAGCAGTACTTC,CASSLFLSYEQYF,-,TRBJ2-7,13,TRBV5-4,-
TGTGCCAGCAGCTTAGTGTTCGCTAGCGGGGGCTGGGGGGAGACCCAGTACTTC,CASSLVFASGGWGETQYF,TRBD2,TRBJ2-5,18,TRBV11-2,once
TGTGCCAGCAGCTCCAAACGACACCTTAGCAATCAGCCCCAGCATTTT,CASSSKRHLSNQPQHF,-,TRBJ1-5,16,TRBV7-8,medium-sized
TGTGCCAGCAGTAAACAGGTAACAACCTACAATGAGCAGTTCTTC,CASSKQVTTYNEQFF,-,TRBJ2-1,15,TRBV6-5,-
TGCGCCAGCAGCCAAGAATGGGGCGGAGTGCAGGGGAACACTGAAGCTTTCTTT,CASSQEWGGVQGNTEAFF,-,TRBJ1-1,18,TRBV4-1,few
TGTGCCAGCTCACCAGGAGGGGAGTACACTGAAGCTTTCTTT,CASSPGGEYTEAFF,-,TRBJ1-1,14,TRBV18,-
TGCGCCAGCAGCCAAGTAGCCAGGGAAGACACTGAAGCTTTCTTT,CASSQVAREDTEAFF,-,TRBJ1-1,15,TRBV4-1,few
TGTGCCACCAGTGCGGGACAGGGCCTTCTGTGGGGCTACACCTTC,CATSAGQGLLWGYTF,TRBD1,TRBJ1-2,15,TRBV24-1,few
TGTGCCAGTATGCACAGGTACGGCACTGAAGCTTTCTTT,CASMHRYGTEAFF,-,TRBJ1-1,13,TRBV19,-